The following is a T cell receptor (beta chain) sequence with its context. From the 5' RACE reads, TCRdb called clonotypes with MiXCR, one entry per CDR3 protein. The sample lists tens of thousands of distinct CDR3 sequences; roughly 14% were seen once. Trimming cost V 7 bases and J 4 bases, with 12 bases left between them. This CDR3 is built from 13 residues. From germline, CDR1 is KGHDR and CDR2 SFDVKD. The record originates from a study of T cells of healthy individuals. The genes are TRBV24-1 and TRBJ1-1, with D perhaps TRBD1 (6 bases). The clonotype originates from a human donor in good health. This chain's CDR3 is CATSTPDSTEAFF. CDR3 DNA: TGTGCCACCAGCACTCCGGACAGCACTGAAGCTTTCTTT.